These T cell receptor beta chains were read from a single sample in a study of CDR3 diversity in severe acne. TCRdb passed the PCR reads through MiXCR, listing each CDR3 protein once. The table shows fewer than 90,000 distinct CDR3 sequences, with over 40% occurring only once. The sequenced sample consisted of blood. Receptors originate from a male donor in good health, without acne. Both conserved end residues are part of each CDR3. Each record gives: D gene, J gene, V gene, clone size, CDR3 DNA, CDR3 protein. D genes are given only for firm matches. Expanded clones are given a class, and other clones once, few, many or no size at all.

d_call: NA; j_call: TRBJ2-1; v_call: TRBV5-1; clone_size: once; cdr3_nt: TGCGCCAGCAGCTACGGGCCTCGGAATGAGCAGTTCTTC; cdr3_aa: CASSYGPRNEQFF
d_call: NA; j_call: TRBJ1-2; v_call: TRBV12-3/TRBV12-4; clone_size: many; cdr3_nt: TGTGCCAGCACCTCACGGGCAGGGGTTTTTGGTGGCTACACCTTC; cdr3_aa: CASTSRAGVFGGYTF
d_call: TRBD2; j_call: TRBJ2-2; v_call: TRBV9; clone_size: once; cdr3_nt: TGTGCCAGCAGCGTAACTGCGGCGGGGGCGAACACCGGGGAGCTGTTTTTT; cdr3_aa: CASSVTAAGANTGELFF
d_call: NA; j_call: TRBJ2-5; v_call: TRBV10-3; clone_size: medium-sized; cdr3_nt: TGTGCCATCAGTGACAGGGGAGGGGAGACCCAGTACTTC; cdr3_aa: CAISDRGGETQYF
d_call: TRBD1; j_call: TRBJ2-7; v_call: TRBV12-5; clone_size: NA; cdr3_nt: TGTGCCAGCACCGGACAGGGCTACGAGCAGTACTTC; cdr3_aa: CASTGQGYEQYF
d_call: TRBD1; j_call: TRBJ2-5; v_call: TRBV7-6; clone_size: few; cdr3_nt: TGTGCCAGCAGCTCCGGGACAGTAGAGACCCAGTACTTC; cdr3_aa: CASSSGTVETQYF
d_call: NA; j_call: TRBJ2-5; v_call: TRBV2; clone_size: NA; cdr3_nt: TGTGCCAGCAGAGTCGGCATACAAGAGACCCAGTACTTC; cdr3_aa: CASRVGIQETQYF
d_call: TRBD1; j_call: TRBJ2-7; v_call: TRBV5-1; clone_size: NA; cdr3_nt: TGCGCCAGCAGCCCGGGACAGGGGATTTCCTACGAGCAGTACTTC; cdr3_aa: CASSPGQGISYEQYF
d_call: NA; j_call: TRBJ1-5; v_call: TRBV7-6; clone_size: NA; cdr3_nt: NA; cdr3_aa: CASGDGGREQYFGPGQPQHF
d_call: NA; j_call: TRBJ2-2; v_call: TRBV5-4; clone_size: many; cdr3_nt: TGTGCCAGCAGCTTGGAAGGGGGGGCCAACACCGGGGAGCTGTTTTTT; cdr3_aa: CASSLEGGANTGELFF
d_call: NA; j_call: TRBJ1-3; v_call: TRBV28; clone_size: NA; cdr3_nt: TGTGCCATCACCGCGGGACTCTGGAGCTCTGGAAACACCATATATTTT; cdr3_aa: CAITAGLWSSGNTIYF
d_call: NA; j_call: TRBJ1-5; v_call: TRBV7-9; clone_size: NA; cdr3_nt: TGTGCCAGCAGCCAACAACGGGGTTTAGGGCAGCCCCAGCATTTT; cdr3_aa: CASSQQRGLGQPQHF
d_call: TRBD1; j_call: TRBJ1-1; v_call: TRBV2; clone_size: NA; cdr3_nt: TGTGCCTGTGGGGATGACAGGGCGAACACTGAAGCTTTCTTT; cdr3_aa: CACGDDRANTEAFF
d_call: NA; j_call: TRBJ2-1; v_call: TRBV29-1; clone_size: NA; cdr3_nt: TGCAGCTCCCCCGCGACATACTACAATGAGCAGTTCTTC; cdr3_aa: CSSPATYYNEQFF
d_call: TRBD1; j_call: TRBJ2-2; v_call: TRBV19; clone_size: NA; cdr3_nt: TGTGCCAGTAGCGACAGGGGGTTGACCGGGGGGCTGTTTTTT; cdr3_aa: CASSDRGLTGGLFF
d_call: NA; j_call: TRBJ2-5; v_call: TRBV7-9; clone_size: NA; cdr3_nt: TGTGCCAGCAGCCTTAGCAGGAGTAAGGAGACCCAGTACTTC; cdr3_aa: CASSLSRSKETQYF
d_call: TRBD1; j_call: TRBJ1-4; v_call: TRBV5-1; clone_size: many; cdr3_nt: TGCGCCAGCAGCTTGGGGGCGGACAGGGGCGGAGAAAAACTGTTTTTT; cdr3_aa: CASSLGADRGGEKLFF
d_call: TRBD2; j_call: TRBJ2-7; v_call: TRBV20-1; clone_size: NA; cdr3_nt: TGCAGTGCCCCCCCCGGGACTAGCGGGAATCTCGAGCAGTACTTC; cdr3_aa: CSAPPGTSGNLEQYF
d_call: TRBD2; j_call: TRBJ2-1; v_call: TRBV25-1; clone_size: NA; cdr3_nt: TGTGCCAGCAACACCTACGGGACTAGCAATGAGCAGTTCTTC; cdr3_aa: CASNTYGTSNEQFF
d_call: TRBD2; j_call: TRBJ2-2; v_call: TRBV6-5; clone_size: NA; cdr3_nt: TGCGCCAGCCGGACACTAGCGGGAAACACCGGGGAGCTGTTTTTT; cdr3_aa: CASRTLAGNTGELFF
d_call: NA; j_call: TRBJ2-7; v_call: TRBV7-9; clone_size: NA; cdr3_nt: TGTGCCAGCAGCTTTATACTAGTCGGGGGAATCTCCTACGAGCAGTACTTC; cdr3_aa: CASSFILVGGISYEQYF
d_call: TRBD1; j_call: TRBJ1-1; v_call: TRBV24-1; clone_size: NA; cdr3_nt: TGTGCCACCAGTGAGGGTCAGGGGGTCACTGAAGCTTTCTTT; cdr3_aa: CATSEGQGVTEAFF
d_call: TRBD1; j_call: TRBJ1-2; v_call: TRBV6-5; clone_size: NA; cdr3_nt: TGTGCCAGCAGTTACTGCCGTGGACAGGGGGCGCGATACTATGGCTACACCTTC; cdr3_aa: CASSYCRGQGARYYGYTF
d_call: NA; j_call: TRBJ1-6; v_call: TRBV2; clone_size: NA; cdr3_nt: TGTGCCAGCAGTGGAAGCGGAGGACAACAATATAATTCACCCCTCCACTTT; cdr3_aa: CASSGSGGQQYNSPLHF
d_call: TRBD2; j_call: TRBJ2-1; v_call: TRBV20-1; clone_size: NA; cdr3_nt: TGCAGTGCTAAGACTAGCGGGATGTACAATGAGCAGTTCTTC; cdr3_aa: CSAKTSGMYNEQFF
d_call: TRBD2; j_call: TRBJ2-7; v_call: TRBV29-1; clone_size: NA; cdr3_nt: TGCAGCGTTGCGCGGGCGGCGGGAGGCCTCTACGAGCAGTACTTC; cdr3_aa: CSVARAAGGLYEQYF
d_call: NA; j_call: TRBJ2-5; v_call: TRBV6-6; clone_size: NA; cdr3_nt: TGTGCCAGCAGTTACTTGGGGGGAGAGACCCAGTACTTC; cdr3_aa: CASSYLGGETQYF
d_call: NA; j_call: TRBJ2-7; v_call: TRBV20-1; clone_size: NA; cdr3_nt: TGCAGTGCTAGAGCCCAGGGGGACTGCGAGCAGTACTTC; cdr3_aa: CSARAQGDCEQYF